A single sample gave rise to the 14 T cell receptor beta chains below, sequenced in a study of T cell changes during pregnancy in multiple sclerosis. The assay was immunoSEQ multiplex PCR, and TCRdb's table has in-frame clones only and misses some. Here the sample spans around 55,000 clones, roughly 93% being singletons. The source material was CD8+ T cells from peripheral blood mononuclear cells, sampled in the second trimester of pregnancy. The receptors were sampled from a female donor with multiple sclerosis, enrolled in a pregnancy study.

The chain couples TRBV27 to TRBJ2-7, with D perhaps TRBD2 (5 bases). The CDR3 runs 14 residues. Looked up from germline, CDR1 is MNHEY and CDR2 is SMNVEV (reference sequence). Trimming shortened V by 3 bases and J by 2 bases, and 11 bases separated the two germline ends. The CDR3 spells CASSLDSAAYEQYF. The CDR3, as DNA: TGTGCCAGCAGTTTGGACTCCGCGGCCTACGAGCAGTACTTC.

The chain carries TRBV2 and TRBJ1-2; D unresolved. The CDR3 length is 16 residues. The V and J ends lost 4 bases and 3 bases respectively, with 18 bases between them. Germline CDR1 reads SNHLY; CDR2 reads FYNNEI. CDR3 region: CASSVDQRGDHYGYTF. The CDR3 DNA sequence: TGTGCCAGCAGTGTAGACCAGCGAGGCGATCACTATGGCTACACCTTC. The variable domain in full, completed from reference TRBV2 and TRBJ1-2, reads EPEVTQTPSHQVTQMGQEVILRCVPISNHLYFYWYRQILGQKVEFLVSFYNNEISEKSEIFDDQFSVERPDGSNFTLKIRSTKLEDSAMYFCASSVDQRGDHYGYTFGSGTRLTVV.

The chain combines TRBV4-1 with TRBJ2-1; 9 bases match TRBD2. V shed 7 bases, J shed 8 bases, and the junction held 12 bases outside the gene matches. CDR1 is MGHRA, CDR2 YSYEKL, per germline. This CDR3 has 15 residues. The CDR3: CASNGVGGRVDEQFF. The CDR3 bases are TGCGCCAGCAACGGAGTGGGCGGGAGGGTCGATGAGCAGTTCTTC.

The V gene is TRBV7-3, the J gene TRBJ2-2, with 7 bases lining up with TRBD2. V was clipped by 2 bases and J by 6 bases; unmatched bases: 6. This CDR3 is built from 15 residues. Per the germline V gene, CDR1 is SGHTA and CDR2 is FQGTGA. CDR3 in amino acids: CASSLGGSPAGELFF. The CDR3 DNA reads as TGTGCCAGCAGCTTAGGCGGGAGCCCCGCCGGGGAGCTGTTTTTT.

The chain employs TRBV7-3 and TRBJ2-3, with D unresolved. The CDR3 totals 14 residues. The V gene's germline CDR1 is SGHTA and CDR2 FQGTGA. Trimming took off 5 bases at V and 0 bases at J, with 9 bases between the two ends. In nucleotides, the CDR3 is TGTGCCAGCAGCCCAGTAGCTAGCACAGATACGCAGTATTTT. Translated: CASSPVASTDTQYF.

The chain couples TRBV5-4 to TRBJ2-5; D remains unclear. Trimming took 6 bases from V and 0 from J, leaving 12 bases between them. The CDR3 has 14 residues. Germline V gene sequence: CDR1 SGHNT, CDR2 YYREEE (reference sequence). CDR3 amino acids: CASKPTGYQETQYF. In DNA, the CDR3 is TGTGCCAGCAAACCGACTGGGTACCAAGAGACCCAGTACTTC.

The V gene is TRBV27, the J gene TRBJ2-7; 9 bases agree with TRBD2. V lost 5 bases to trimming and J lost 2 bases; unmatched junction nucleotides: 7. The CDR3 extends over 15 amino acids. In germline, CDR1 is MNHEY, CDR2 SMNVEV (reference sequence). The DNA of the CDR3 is TGTGCCAGCAGTGTCACTAGCGGGTTAACCTACGAGCAGTACTTC. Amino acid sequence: CASSVTSGLTYEQYF.

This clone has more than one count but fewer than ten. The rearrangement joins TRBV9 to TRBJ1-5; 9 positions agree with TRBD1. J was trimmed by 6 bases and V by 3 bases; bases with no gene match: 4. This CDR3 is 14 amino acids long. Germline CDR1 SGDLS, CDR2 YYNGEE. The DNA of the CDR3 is TGTGCCAGCAGCGGGGACAGGGACGGTCAGCCCCAGCATTTT. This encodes CASSGDRDGQPQHF.

CDR3 bases: TGCGCCAGCAGCCTCCAGCGGGGGGGAGGAGAGACCCAGTACTTC. Amino acids: CASSLQRGGGETQYF. The V and J genes are TRBV4-3 and TRBJ2-5, with 10 bases lining up with TRBD2. There are 15 residues in the CDR3. CDR1 and CDR2 from the germline V gene are LGHNA and YSLEER. With V trimmed by 4 bases and J by 4 bases, 6 bases remained unmatched.

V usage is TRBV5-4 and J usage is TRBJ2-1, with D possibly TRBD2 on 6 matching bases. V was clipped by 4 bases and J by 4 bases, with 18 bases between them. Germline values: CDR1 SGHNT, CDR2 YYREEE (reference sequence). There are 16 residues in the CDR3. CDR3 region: CASSPWDSGVYNEQFF. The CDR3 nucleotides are TGTGCCAGCAGCCCATGGGACTCGGGGGTATACAATGAGCAGTTCTTC.

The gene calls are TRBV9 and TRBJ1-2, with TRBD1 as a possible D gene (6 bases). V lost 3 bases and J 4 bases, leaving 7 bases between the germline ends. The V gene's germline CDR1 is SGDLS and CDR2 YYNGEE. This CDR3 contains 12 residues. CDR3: CASSAGVYGYTF. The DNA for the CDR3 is TGTGCCAGCAGCGCAGGGGTCTATGGCTACACCTTC. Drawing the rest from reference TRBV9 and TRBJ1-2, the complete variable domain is DSGVTQTPKHLITATGQRVTLRCSPRSGDLSVYWYQQSLDQGLQFLIQYYNGEERAKGNILERFSAQQFPDLHSELNLSSLELGDSALYFCASSAGVYGYTFGSGTRLTVV.

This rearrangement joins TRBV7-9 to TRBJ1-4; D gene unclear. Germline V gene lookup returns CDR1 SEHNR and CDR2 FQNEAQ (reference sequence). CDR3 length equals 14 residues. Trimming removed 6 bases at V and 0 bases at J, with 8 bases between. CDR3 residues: CASRATPTNEKLFF. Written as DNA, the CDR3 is TGTGCCAGCAGGGCCACACCAACTAATGAAAAACTGTTTTTT.

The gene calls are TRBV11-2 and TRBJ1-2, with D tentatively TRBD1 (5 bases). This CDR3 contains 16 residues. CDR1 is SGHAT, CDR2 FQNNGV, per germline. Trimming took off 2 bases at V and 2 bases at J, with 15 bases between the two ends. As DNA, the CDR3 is TGTGCCAGCAGCTTAAGACAGACCGAAAGAAACTATGGCTACACCTTC. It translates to CASSLRQTERNYGYTF.

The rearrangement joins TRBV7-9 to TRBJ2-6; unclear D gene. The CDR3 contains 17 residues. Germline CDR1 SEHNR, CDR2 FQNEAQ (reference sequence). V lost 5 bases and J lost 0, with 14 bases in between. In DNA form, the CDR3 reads TGTGCCAGCAGCGCCAGCGATGTACTCTCTGGGGCCAACGTCCTGACTTTC. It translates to CASSASDVLSGANVLTF.